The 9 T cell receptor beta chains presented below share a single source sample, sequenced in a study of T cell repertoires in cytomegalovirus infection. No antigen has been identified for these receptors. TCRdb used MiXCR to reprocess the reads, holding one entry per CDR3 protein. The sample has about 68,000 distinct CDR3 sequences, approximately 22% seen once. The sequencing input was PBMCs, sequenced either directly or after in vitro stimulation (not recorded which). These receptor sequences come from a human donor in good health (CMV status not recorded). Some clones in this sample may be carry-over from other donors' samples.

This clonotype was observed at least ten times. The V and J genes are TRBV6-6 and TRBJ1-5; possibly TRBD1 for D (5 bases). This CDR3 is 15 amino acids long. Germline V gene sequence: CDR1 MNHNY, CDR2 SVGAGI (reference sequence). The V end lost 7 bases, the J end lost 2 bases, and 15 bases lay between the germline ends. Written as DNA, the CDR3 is TGTGCCAGCAAGGGCCACGCGGGGGGCAATCAGCCCCAGCATTTT. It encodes CASKGHAGGNQPQHF.

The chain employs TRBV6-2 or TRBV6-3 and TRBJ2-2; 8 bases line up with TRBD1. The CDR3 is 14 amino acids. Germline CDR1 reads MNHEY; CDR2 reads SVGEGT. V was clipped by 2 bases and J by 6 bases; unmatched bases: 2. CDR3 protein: CASSYPGGSGELFF. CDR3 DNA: TGTGCCAGCAGTTACCCAGGGGGCTCCGGGGAGCTGTTTTTT.

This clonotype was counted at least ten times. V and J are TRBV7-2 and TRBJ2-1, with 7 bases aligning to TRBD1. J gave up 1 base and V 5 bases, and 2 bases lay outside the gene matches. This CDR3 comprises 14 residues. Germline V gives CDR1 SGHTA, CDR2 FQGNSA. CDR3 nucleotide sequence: TGTGCCAGCAGCCTGGGACAGTCCTACAATGAGCAGTTCTTC. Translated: CASSLGQSYNEQFF.

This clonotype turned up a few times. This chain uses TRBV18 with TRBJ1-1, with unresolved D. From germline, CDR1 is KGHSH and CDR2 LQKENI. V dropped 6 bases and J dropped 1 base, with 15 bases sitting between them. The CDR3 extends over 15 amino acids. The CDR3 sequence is CASSPKLNTNTEAFF. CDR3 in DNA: TGTGCCAGCTCCCCTAAACTCAACACGAACACTGAAGCTTTCTTT.

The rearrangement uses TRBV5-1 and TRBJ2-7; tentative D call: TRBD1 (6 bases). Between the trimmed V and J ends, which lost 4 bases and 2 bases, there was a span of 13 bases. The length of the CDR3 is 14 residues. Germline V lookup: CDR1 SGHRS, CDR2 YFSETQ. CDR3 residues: CASSEGHLAYEQYF. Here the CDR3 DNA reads TGCGCCAGCAGCGAGGGACATTTGGCCTACGAGCAGTACTTC. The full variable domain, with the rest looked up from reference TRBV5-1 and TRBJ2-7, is KAGVTQTPRYLIKTRGQQVTLSCSPISGHRSVSWYQQTPGQGLQFLFEYFSETQRNKGNFPGRFSGRQFSNSRSEMNVSTLELGDSALYLCASSEGHLAYEQYFGPGTRLTVT.

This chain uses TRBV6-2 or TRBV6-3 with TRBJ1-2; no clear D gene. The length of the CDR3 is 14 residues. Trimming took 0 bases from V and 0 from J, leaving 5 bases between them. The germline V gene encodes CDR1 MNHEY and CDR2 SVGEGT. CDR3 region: CASSYSRANYGYTF. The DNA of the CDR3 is TGTGCCAGCAGTTACTCCCGCGCTAACTATGGCTACACCTTC.

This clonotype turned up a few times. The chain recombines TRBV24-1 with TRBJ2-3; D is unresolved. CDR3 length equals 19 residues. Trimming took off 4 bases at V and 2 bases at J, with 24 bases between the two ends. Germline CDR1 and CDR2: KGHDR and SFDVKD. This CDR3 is CATSDPSSPRGFLTDTQYF. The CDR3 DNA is TGTGCCACCAGTGACCCGAGCAGCCCCCGCGGCTTTCTCACAGATACGCAGTATTTT.

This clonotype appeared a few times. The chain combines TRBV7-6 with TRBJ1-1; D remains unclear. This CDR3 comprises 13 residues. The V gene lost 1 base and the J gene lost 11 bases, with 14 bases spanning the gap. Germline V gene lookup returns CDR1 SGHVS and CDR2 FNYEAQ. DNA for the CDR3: TGTGCCAGCAGCTTAGTCCCAAGGGATGGGGCTTTCTTT. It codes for CASSLVPRDGAFF.

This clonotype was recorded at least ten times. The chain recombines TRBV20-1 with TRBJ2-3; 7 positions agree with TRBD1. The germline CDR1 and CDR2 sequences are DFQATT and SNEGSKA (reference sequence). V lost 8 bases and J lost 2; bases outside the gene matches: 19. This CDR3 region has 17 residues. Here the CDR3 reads CSPLRTGSSAFTDTQYF. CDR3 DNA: TGCAGTCCTCTACGGACAGGCAGTAGCGCGTTCACAGATACGCAGTATTTT.